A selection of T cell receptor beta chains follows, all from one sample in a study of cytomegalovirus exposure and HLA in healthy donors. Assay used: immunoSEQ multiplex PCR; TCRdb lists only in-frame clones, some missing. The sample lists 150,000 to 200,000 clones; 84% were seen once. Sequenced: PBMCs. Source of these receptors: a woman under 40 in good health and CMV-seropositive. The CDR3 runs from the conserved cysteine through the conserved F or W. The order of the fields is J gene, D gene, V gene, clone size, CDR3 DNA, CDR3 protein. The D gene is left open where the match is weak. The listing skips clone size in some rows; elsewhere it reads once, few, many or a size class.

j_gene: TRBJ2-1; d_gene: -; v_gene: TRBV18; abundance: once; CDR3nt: TGTGCCAGCTCACCTTCCGGGAGAGATTACAATGAGCAGTTCTTC; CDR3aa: CASSPSGRDYNEQFF
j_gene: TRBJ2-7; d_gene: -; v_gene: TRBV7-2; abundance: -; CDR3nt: TGTGCCAGCAGCTTAAGCTCCACGGAGAACTGGGAGCAGTACTTC; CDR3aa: CASSLSSTENWEQYF
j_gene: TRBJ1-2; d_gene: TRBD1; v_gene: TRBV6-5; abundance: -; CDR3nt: TGTGCCAGCAGACACGAGACAGGGCTCGGCTACACCTTC; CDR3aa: CASRHETGLGYTF
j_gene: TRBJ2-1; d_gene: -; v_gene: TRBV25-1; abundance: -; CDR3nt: TGTGCCAGCAAGTTACCCGGGGATCTGGGAGGGCAGTTCTTC; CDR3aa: CASKLPGDLGGQFF
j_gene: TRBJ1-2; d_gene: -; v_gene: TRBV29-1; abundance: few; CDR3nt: TGCAGCGTTGTAGGACAGAACTATGGCTACACCTTC; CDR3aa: CSVVGQNYGYTF
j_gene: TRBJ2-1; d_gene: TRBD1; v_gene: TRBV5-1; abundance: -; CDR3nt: TGCGCCAGCAGTCATGGACAGGGGGCTTGGATCTCCTACAATGAGCAGTTCTTC; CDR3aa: CASSHGQGAWISYNEQFF
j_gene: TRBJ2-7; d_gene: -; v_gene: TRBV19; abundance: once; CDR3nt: TGTGCCACCCTGAACCCGGCCTACGAGCAGTACTTC; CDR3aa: CATLNPAYEQYF
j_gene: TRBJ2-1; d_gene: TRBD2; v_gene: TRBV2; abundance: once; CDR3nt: TGTGCCAGCAGTGAAGGAGCGGGGCTCGCCTACAATGAGCAGTTCTTC; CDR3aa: CASSEGAGLAYNEQFF
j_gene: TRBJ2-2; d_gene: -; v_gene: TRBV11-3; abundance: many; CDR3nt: TGTGCCAGCAGCTTAGCGGGGACCGGGGAGCTGTTTTTT; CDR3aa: CASSLAGTGELFF
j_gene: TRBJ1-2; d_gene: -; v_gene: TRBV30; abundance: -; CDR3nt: TGTGCCTGGAGGTCCCTCGGGGGGGGGAGGTATGGCTACACCTTC; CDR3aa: CAWRSLGGGRYGYTF
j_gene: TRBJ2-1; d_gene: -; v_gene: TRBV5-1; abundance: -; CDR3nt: TGCGCCAGCAGCTTGCAACAGTACAATGAGCAGTTCTTC; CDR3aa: CASSLQQYNEQFF
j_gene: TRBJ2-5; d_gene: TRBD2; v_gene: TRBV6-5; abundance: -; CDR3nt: TGTGCCAGCAGCATGACTAGCGGGAGGGAGACCCAGTACTTC; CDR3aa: CASSMTSGRETQYF
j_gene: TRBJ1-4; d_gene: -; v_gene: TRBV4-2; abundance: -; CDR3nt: TGTGCCAGCAGCCAAGCTGGGACACCTACAGAAAAACTGTTTTTT; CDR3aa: CASSQAGTPTEKLFF
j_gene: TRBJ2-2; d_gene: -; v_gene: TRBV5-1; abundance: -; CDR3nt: TGCGCCACCAAAAAGAGAGAGGTTGGCACCGGGGAGCTGTTTTTT; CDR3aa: CATKKREVGTGELFF
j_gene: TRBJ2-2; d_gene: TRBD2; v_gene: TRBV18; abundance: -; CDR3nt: TGTGCCAGCCTGCCCCCTTTAGCGGGAGGCGCGAACACCGGGGAGCTGTTTTTT; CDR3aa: CASLPPLAGGANTGELFF
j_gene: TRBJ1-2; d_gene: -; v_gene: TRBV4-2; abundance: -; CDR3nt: TGTGCCAGCAGCCAATTCCAGGTACTCTATGGCTACACCTTC; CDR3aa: CASSQFQVLYGYTF
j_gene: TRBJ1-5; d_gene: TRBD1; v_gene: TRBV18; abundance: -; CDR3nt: TGTGCCAGCTCATCGGACAGGAACCAGCCCCAGCATTTT; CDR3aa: CASSSDRNQPQHF
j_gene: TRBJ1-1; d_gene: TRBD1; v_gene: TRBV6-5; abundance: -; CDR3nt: TGTGCCAGCACCACCCGACAGGGCCCTGAAGCTTTCTTT; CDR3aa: CASTTRQGPEAFF
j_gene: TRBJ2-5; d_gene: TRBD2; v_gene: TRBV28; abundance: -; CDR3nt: TGTGCCAGCAGCCCAGAGACTAGCGGGTACCAAGAGACCCAGTACTTC; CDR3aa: CASSPETSGYQETQYF
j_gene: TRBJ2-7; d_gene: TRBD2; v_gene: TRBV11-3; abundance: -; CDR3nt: TGTGCCAGCAGCTTAGGACTAGCGGGAGTGGACGAGCAGTACTTC; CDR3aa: CASSLGLAGVDEQYF
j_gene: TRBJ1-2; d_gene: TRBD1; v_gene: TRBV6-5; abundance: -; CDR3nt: TGTGCCAGCGCGGCGCCGGGACAGGGGAACTATGGCTACACCTTC; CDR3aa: CASAAPGQGNYGYTF
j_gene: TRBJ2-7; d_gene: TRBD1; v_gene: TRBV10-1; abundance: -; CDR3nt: TGCGCCAGCAGTCGGACAGGGAGCTACGAGCAGTACTTC; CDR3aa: CASSRTGSYEQYF
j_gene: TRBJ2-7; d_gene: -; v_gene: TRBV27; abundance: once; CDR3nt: TGTGCCAGCAGTTCCCCGTCGGCCTACGAGCAGTACTTC; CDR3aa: CASSSPSAYEQYF
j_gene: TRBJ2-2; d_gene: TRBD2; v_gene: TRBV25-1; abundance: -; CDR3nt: TGTGCCAGCAGAAGTCCCGGGACTACCCTGTACCCCGGGGAGCTGTTTTTT; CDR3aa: CASRSPGTTLYPGELFF
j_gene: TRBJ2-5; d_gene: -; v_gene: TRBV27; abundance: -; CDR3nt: TGTGCCAGCAGTTTAGGTGAGGTAGAGACCCAGTACTTC; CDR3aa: CASSLGEVETQYF
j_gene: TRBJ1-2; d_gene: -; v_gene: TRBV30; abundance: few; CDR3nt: TGTGCCTGGAGCTTCGGGGGGCTTGATGGCTACACCTTC; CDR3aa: CAWSFGGLDGYTF
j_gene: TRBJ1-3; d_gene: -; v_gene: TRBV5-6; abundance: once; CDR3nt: TGTGCCAGCAGCCTGCCCGACAACGCTGGAAACACCATATATTTT; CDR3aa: CASSLPDNAGNTIYF
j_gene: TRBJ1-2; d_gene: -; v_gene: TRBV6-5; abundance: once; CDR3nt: TGTGCCAGCAGTTATATGGACATGAACTATGGCTACACCTTC; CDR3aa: CASSYMDMNYGYTF
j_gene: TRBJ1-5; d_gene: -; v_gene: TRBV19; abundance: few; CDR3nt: TGTGCCAGTAATTCGGAGATATTGTCGCCCCAGCATTTT; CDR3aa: CASNSEILSPQHF
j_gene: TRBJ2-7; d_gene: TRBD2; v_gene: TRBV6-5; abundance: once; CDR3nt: TGTGCCAGCAGTTATGGCCCGGGAGGGATATCCTACGAGCAGTACTTC; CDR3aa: CASSYGPGGISYEQYF
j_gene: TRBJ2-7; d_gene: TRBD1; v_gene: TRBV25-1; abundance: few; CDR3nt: TGTGCCAGCAGTGATAGACAGGGCTTCTACGAGCAGTACTTC; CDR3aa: CASSDRQGFYEQYF
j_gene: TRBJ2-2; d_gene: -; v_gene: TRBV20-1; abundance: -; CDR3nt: TGCAGTGCTAGGGGGCCCGGGGAGCTGTTTTTT; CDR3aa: CSARGPGELFF
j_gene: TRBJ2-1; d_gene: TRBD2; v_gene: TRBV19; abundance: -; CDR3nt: TGTGCCAGTAGCCGAGGGACTAGCGGCCTACCCCCGTACAATGAGCAGTTCTTC; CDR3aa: CASSRGTSGLPPYNEQFF
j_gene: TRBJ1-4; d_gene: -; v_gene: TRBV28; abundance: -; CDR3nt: TGTGCCAGCATTGACAGGTTTAATGAAAAACTGTTTTTT; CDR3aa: CASIDRFNEKLFF
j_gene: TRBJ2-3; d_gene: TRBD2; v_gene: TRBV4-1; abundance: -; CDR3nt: TGCGCCAGCAGCCAATGGACTAGTGTGGGGCAGTATTTT; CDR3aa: CASSQWTSVGQYF
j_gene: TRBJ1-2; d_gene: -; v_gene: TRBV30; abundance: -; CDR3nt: TGTGCCTGGAGTGTTGTTCAGGGTGGGGGCTACACCTTC; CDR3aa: CAWSVVQGGGYTF
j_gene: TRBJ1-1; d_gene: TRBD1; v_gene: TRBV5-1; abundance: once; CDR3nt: TGCGCCAGCAGATCGAGACAGGGTGAAGCTTTCTTT; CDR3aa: CASRSRQGEAFF
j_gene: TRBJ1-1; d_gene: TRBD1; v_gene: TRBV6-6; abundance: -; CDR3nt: TGTGCCAGCAGTCACACTCGGGACAGAAGAGAAGCTTTCTTT; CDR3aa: CASSHTRDRREAFF
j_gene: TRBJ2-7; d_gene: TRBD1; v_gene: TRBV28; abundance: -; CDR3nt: TGTGCCAGCAGATCAACGACAGGGCCTAACTACGAGCAGTACTTC; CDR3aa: CASRSTTGPNYEQYF
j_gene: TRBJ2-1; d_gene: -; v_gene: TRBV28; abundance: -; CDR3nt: TGTGCCACTGACTGGCTCAACAATGAGCAGTTCTTC; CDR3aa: CATDWLNNEQFF